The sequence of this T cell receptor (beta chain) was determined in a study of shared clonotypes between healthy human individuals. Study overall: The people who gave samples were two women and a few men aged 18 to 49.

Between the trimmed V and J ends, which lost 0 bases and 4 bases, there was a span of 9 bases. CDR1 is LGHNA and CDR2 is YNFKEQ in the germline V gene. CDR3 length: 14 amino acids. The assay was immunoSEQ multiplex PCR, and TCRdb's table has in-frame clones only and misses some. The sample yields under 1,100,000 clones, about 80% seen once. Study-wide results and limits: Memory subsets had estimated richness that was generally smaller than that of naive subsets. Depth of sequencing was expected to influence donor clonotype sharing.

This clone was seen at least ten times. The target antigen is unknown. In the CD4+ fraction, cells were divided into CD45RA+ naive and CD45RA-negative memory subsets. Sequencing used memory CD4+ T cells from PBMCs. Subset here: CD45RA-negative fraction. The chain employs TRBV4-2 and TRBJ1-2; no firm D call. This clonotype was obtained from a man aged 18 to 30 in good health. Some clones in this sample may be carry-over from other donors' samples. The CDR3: CASSQEVAGYGYTF. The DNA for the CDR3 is TGTGCCAGCAGCCAAGAGGTTGCCGGCTATGGCTACACCTTC.